This TCR beta chain was sequenced for a study of blood T cell repertoires in COVID-19. The CDR3 loop spans 13 amino acids. V gave up 5 bases and J gave up 5 bases, with 12 bases separating them. Germline assignment: CDR1 SGHAT and CDR2 FQNNGV. Enrolled through a virtual design, the participants were between roughly 18 and 100 years of age and came from roughly 22 US areas. Clones were sequenced by immunoSEQ multiplex PCR, and TCRdb holds only the in-frame ones, with some missing. The profile shows nearly 250,000 clones, 85% to 90% of them singletons. This rearrangement joins TRBV11-2 to TRBJ2-5; D remains unclear. The specimen sequenced was PBMCs or T cells enriched from blood (not recorded which). This TCR came from a man in his fifties who had been exposed to COVID-19. The CDR3 DNA sequence: TGTGCCAGCAGCGGTAGCTACAAGGAGACCCAGTACTTC. Protein product: CASSGSYKETQYF.